These T cell receptor beta chains were read from a single sample in a study of CD8 T cells in ankylosing spondylitis. In TCRdb, the 5' RACE reads were re-called with MiXCR into one record per CDR3 protein. The data show hundreds of thousands of distinct CDR3 sequences, 12% seen once. Sequences were obtained from blood, either unsorted or a sorted T cell fraction (not recorded which). These receptors were collected from a male donor with ankylosing spondylitis. Each CDR3 is given with its conserved first and last residue. Each record gives: V gene, CDR3 length, J gene, CDR3 protein.

V: TRBV20-1; length: 14; J: TRBJ2-1; CDR3: CSASRASILNEQFF
V: TRBV20-1; length: 12; J: TRBJ2-1; CDR3: CSAADGNNEQFF
V: TRBV10-1; length: 14; J: TRBJ2-3; CDR3: CASSEGTRGDTQYF
V: TRBV20-1; length: 13; J: TRBJ2-6; CDR3: CSALNAGANVLTF
V: TRBV5-6; length: 16; J: TRBJ2-3; CDR3: CASSPFRDRGWKKQYF
V: TRBV7-7; length: 15; J: TRBJ2-1; CDR3: CASSPGQNSYNEQFF
V: TRBV10-3; length: 15; J: TRBJ1-1; CDR3: CAISEKREVNTEAFF
V: TRBV24-1; length: 14; J: TRBJ1-5; CDR3: CATSPGTGVQPQHF
V: TRBV9; length: 15; J: TRBJ2-7; CDR3: CASSDGILSSYEQYF
V: TRBV30; length: 12; J: TRBJ1-6; CDR3: CAWRGSNSPLHF
V: TRBV7-2; length: 13; J: TRBJ1-1; CDR3: CASSLSLGSEAFF
V: TRBV2; length: 15; J: TRBJ2-3; CDR3: CASRATGSGTDTQYF
V: TRBV7-2; length: 14; J: TRBJ1-4; CDR3: CASSKQGTNEKLFF
V: TRBV6-2/TRBV6-3; length: 15; J: TRBJ2-7; CDR3: CASSYSIRPTSEQYF
V: TRBV5-1; length: 16; J: TRBJ1-1; CDR3: CASSLNPGTVNTEAFF
V: TRBV9; length: 14; J: TRBJ2-5; CDR3: CASSARGTRETQYF
V: TRBV6-2/TRBV6-3; length: 15; J: TRBJ2-7; CDR3: CASSYGVAALREQYF
V: TRBV20-1; length: 14; J: TRBJ1-1; CDR3: CSASGGRGIPEAFF
V: TRBV30; length: 13; J: TRBJ1-5; CDR3: CAWRPDRGQPQHF
V: TRBV20-1; length: 13; J: TRBJ1-5; CDR3: CSARVLPRQPQHF
V: TRBV5-1; length: 16; J: TRBJ2-2; CDR3: CASSRGTGGNTGELFF
V: TRBV15; length: 15; J: TRBJ1-1; CDR3: CATSRDFGENTEAFF
V: TRBV7-2; length: 13; J: TRBJ1-5; CDR3: CASSPLRNQPQHF
V: TRBV7-2; length: 14; J: TRBJ1-2; CDR3: CASSSAIRGYGYTF
V: TRBV25-1; length: 13; J: TRBJ2-1; CDR3: CASSWTSGYEQFF
V: TRBV4-2; length: 16; J: TRBJ2-6; CDR3: CASSQAAGAGANVLTF
V: TRBV20-1; length: 14; J: TRBJ1-4; CDR3: CSARVKQGPEKLFF
V: TRBV6-5; length: 12; J: TRBJ1-1; CDR3: CASSGWNTEAFF
V: TRBV6-1; length: 14; J: TRBJ2-1; CDR3: CASSPGLTYNEQFF
V: TRBV20-1; length: 13; J: TRBJ2-4; CDR3: CSARRQGENIQYF
V: TRBV29-1; length: 13; J: TRBJ1-1; CDR3: CSVGPLGGTEAFF
V: TRBV20-1; length: 14; J: TRBJ2-1; CDR3: CSAYKVTSYNEQFF
V: TRBV29-1; length: 15; J: TRBJ1-1; CDR3: CSVEGRLREDTEAFF
V: TRBV4-3; length: 16; J: TRBJ1-2; CDR3: CASSQDAQGEIYGYTF
V: TRBV7-2; length: 13; J: TRBJ1-5; CDR3: CASSLGGGGPQHF
V: TRBV9; length: 16; J: TRBJ2-3; CDR3: CASSPRAREGADTQYF
V: TRBV2; length: 13; J: TRBJ2-7; CDR3: CASSAEGASEQYF
V: TRBV10-3; length: 16; J: TRBJ1-2; CDR3: CAISEFRQDENYGYTF
V: TRBV20-1; length: 15; J: TRBJ2-7; CDR3: CSARDSRQNPYEQYF
V: TRBV5-1; length: 13; J: TRBJ1-4; CDR3: CASATGRGEKLFF
V: TRBV20-1; length: 13; J: TRBJ2-5; CDR3: CSARFDSRETQYF
V: TRBV10-3; length: 14; J: TRBJ2-5; CDR3: CAISDSKGPETQYF
V: TRBV20-1; length: 14; J: TRBJ1-1; CDR3: CSAPWGTSRGEAFF